These T cell receptor beta chains were read from a single sample in a study of T-cell reconstitution after alpha-beta-depleted transplantation in children. TCRdb called the PCR reads again in MiXCR, with one record for every CDR3 protein. The data contain some 530,000 distinct CDR3 sequences, around 13% of them singletons. Sequences were derived from PBMCs from the stem cell graft donor, sampled from the stem cell graft. The receptor source for this set is a human donor who donated a stem cell graft to a child with combined immunodeficiency. Each CDR3 is given with its conserved first and last residue. A D gene is named only where the DNA matches it firmly. Clone size is given for some rows only: seen once, a few or many times, or a class if the clone is expanded.

j_call d_call clone_size cdr3_length v_call cdr3_nt cdr3_aa
TRBJ2-3 TRBD2 - 15 TRBV20-1 TGCAGTGCGGAGACTAGCGGGGGGAGCACAGATACGCAGTATTTT CSAETSGGSTDTQYF
TRBJ2-7 - few 11 TRBV6-5 TGTGCCAGCCGAGGGGGCTACGAGCAGTACTTC CASRGGYEQYF
TRBJ2-7 - - 14 TRBV2 TGTGCCAGCACCCCCGACAGCAGGGGCTACGAGCAGTACTTC CASTPDSRGYEQYF
TRBJ2-7 - few 15 TRBV27 TGTGCCAGCAGTTTAAACGGGGCTCGAGCCTACGAGCAGTACTTC CASSLNGARAYEQYF
TRBJ2-1 TRBD2 many 16 TRBV12-3/TRBV12-4 TGTGCCAGCACCCAGAGGGGCGGGGGGCCGTGGGATGAGCAGTTCTTC CASTQRGGGPWDEQFF
TRBJ1-1 - few 14 TRBV6-1 TGTGCCAGCAGTGGAATCGGGTGGGACACTGAAGCTTTCTTT CASSGIGWDTEAFF
TRBJ1-1 - many 15 TRBV5-1 TGCGCCAGCAGCTCCGGGGACGACCTCGGGACTGAAGCTTTCTTT CASSSGDDLGTEAFF
TRBJ2-1 TRBD2 - 15 TRBV6-5 TGTGCCAGCAGTTTACTAGCGGGGGGTGGGTATGAGCAGTTCTTC CASSLLAGGGYEQFF
TRBJ1-2 - - 12 TRBV12-3/TRBV12-4 TGTGCCAGCACCATGGGCGAGCAGGGCTACACCTTC CASTMGEQGYTF
TRBJ2-7 - many 13 TRBV4-3 TGCGCCAGCAGCCTCCTTTTAGCCTACGAGCAGTACTTC CASSLLLAYEQYF
TRBJ2-1 - many 17 TRBV20-1 TGCAGTGCTAGAGTCGTAGGAGGCGGCGCGGCCTACAATGAGCAGTTCTTC CSARVVGGGAAYNEQFF
TRBJ2-7 - many 14 TRBV5-1 TGCGCCAGCAGCTTGGGGCGGGACTCCTACGAGCAGTACTTC CASSLGRDSYEQYF
TRBJ2-5 TRBD1 - 15 TRBV2 TGTGCCAGCAGTGAACGGACAGGGGTTAGGGAGACCCAGTACTTC CASSERTGVRETQYF
TRBJ2-4 TRBD2 many 18 TRBV4-1 TGCGCCAGCAGCCAGGGGCCCCTAGCGGGACAGGCCAAAAACATTCAGTACTTC CASSQGPLAGQAKNIQYF
TRBJ1-5 - few 14 TRBV6-2/TRBV6-3 TGTGCCAGCAGTGACGGGCAGCGCAATCAGCCCCAGCATTTT CASSDGQRNQPQHF
TRBJ2-1 TRBD2 - 19 TRBV9 TGTGCCAGCAGCGTAGTGGCCCAACTAGCGGGGGAAGCCTACAATGAGCAGTTCTTC CASSVVAQLAGEAYNEQFF
TRBJ2-5 TRBD1 few 15 TRBV28 TGTGCCAGCAACCCGACAGGGGGCGTCTGGGAGACCCAGTACTTC CASNPTGGVWETQYF
TRBJ2-2 - many 16 TRBV10-3 TGTGCCATCAGGGGCGGACAGAGACAGAACACCGGGGAGCTGTTTTTT CAIRGGQRQNTGELFF
TRBJ2-7 - few 15 TRBV28 TGTGCCAGCAGGCTCCTCAGGGCTAGGAATTACGAGCAGTACTTC CASRLLRARNYEQYF